The 22 T cell receptor beta chains below come from one sample, sequenced in a study of OX40 agonist ivuxolimab in advanced cancers. Produced via immunoSEQ multiplex PCR; TCRdb's table is partial and in-frame only. The sample holds 11,000 or so clones, more than 80% seen once. The sequences come from CD4+ or CD8+ T cells sorted from blood, collected in a trial of the OX40 agonist ivuxolimab. The receptor set was obtained from an adult with an advanced solid tumor such as melanoma, head and neck, liver or kidney cancer.

This clone was counted between two and nine times. This chain connects TRBV27 to TRBJ2-1; tentative D call: TRBD1 (5 bases). V was trimmed by 6 bases and J by 2 bases, leaving 11 bases between them. There are 14 residues in the CDR3. Germline V CDR1 and CDR2: MNHEY, SMNVEV (reference sequence). This CDR3 is CASSNQGTYNEQFF. In DNA, the CDR3 is TGTGCCAGCAGCAATCAGGGAACCTACAATGAGCAGTTCTTC.

The V gene is TRBV7-9, the J gene TRBJ2-5; 9 nucleotides match TRBD2. The V gene end was trimmed by 8 bases and the J gene end by 4 bases; junction bases not matched to a gene: 14. The CDR3 has 16 amino acids. Germline CDR1 SEHNR, CDR2 FQNEAQ (reference sequence). CDR3 loop: CASDSPREGRGETQYF. CDR3 DNA sequence: TGTGCCAGCGATTCCCCGCGGGAGGGCCGGGGAGAGACCCAGTACTTC.

This clone has just one count. The chain couples TRBV7-8 to TRBJ1-5; D may be TRBD1 (6 bases). The germline V and J ends were trimmed by 5 bases and 6 bases, with 17 bases remaining between them. The CDR3 contains 15 residues. Germline V gene lookup returns CDR1 SGHVS and CDR2 FQNEAQ. DNA of the CDR3: TGTGCCAGCAGCACGTCCGGAGGGGGTGGTCAGCCCCAGCATTTT. This codes for CASSTSGGGGQPQHF.

The V gene is TRBV27, the J gene TRBJ2-1, with D tentatively TRBD2 (6 bases). The CDR3 is 13 amino acids. Germline-derived CDR1 and CDR2 are MNHEY and SMNVEV (reference sequence). Trimming took 8 bases from V and 0 from J, leaving 8 bases between them. The CDR3 sequence is CASRESSYNEQFF. As DNA, the CDR3 is TGTGCCAGCCGGGAGAGCTCCTACAATGAGCAGTTCTTC.

The rearrangement links TRBV19 to TRBJ2-5; 9 nucleotides match TRBD2. The CDR3 consists of 19 residues. J gave up 4 bases and V 4 bases, and 19 bases lay outside the gene matches. The germline gives CDR1 LNHDA, CDR2 SQIVND (reference sequence). The CDR3 loop is CASSSPLGPGTSSLETQYF. CDR3 in DNA: TGTGCCAGTAGTAGCCCGCTGGGCCCGGGGACTAGCAGTTTAGAGACCCAGTACTTC.

The chain carries TRBV27 and TRBJ1-5, with D uncertain. The germline V gene has CDR1 MNHEY and CDR2 SMNVEV (reference sequence). The CDR3 extends over 15 amino acids. Trimming shortened V by 4 bases and J by 4 bases, and 14 bases separated the two germline ends. The CDR3 region has the DNA TGTGCCAGCAGTTCCAATCTTTGGGGTAATCAGCCCCAGCATTTT. Translating it yields CASSSNLWGNQPQHF.

This chain uses TRBV6-5 with TRBJ2-5; a possible D gene is TRBD1 (6 bases). The germline V gene encodes CDR1 MNHEY and CDR2 SVGAGI. The V end was cut by 1 base, the J end by 1 base, with 13 bases between. The CDR3 runs to 16 residues. Written as DNA, the CDR3 is TGTGCCAGCAGTTACTGGGGGAAAGGGGGCCAAGAGACCCAGTACTTC. It codes for CASSYWGKGGQETQYF.

This clone has just one count. This chain connects TRBV7-9 to TRBJ2-2, with D uncertain. There are 14 residues in the CDR3. V lost 6 bases and J 1 base, leaving 9 bases between the germline ends. Germline lookup yields CDR1 SEHNR and CDR2 FQNEAQ (reference sequence). For the CDR3, the DNA is TGTGCCAGCAGGGTGCAGGAGAACACCGGGGAGCTGTTTTTT. Translated, it gives CASRVQENTGELFF.

V and J are TRBV27 and TRBJ2-7; 7 bases fit TRBD2. This CDR3 has 14 residues. CDR1 is MNHEY and CDR2 is SMNVEV in the germline V gene (reference sequence). J gave up 9 bases and V 4 bases, and 12 bases lay outside the gene matches. The CDR3 spells CASSSTTGTTWQYF. In DNA, the CDR3 is TGTGCCAGCAGTTCAACCACCGGGACTACGTGGCAGTACTTC.

J is TRBJ2-2 and V is TRBV10-3; D unresolved. The V end lost 6 bases, the J end lost 3 bases, and 5 bases lay between the germline ends. This CDR3 contains 12 residues. CDR1 is ENHRY and CDR2 is SYGVKD in the germline V gene. The DNA of the CDR3 is TGTGCCATCAGGACCGACACCGGGGAGCTGTTTTTT. This translates into CAIRTDTGELFF.

By share, this clone counts as medium-sized. The chain recombines TRBV25-1 with TRBJ2-7; 8 bases line up with TRBD1. Germline CDR1 MGHDK, CDR2 SYGVNS. Germline trimming cut 6 bases from V and 2 bases from J; bases unmatched to any gene: 0. The CDR3 covers 12 residues. CDR3 sequence reads: CASRDRAYEQYF. The CDR3 DNA is TGTGCCAGCAGGGACAGGGCCTACGAGCAGTACTTC.

The chain uses TRBV7-9 and TRBJ2-7; D ambiguous. Trimming pared 5 bases from V and 5 bases from J, leaving 10 bases between. Looked up from germline, CDR1 is SEHNR and CDR2 is FQNEAQ (reference sequence). The CDR3 runs to 12 residues. The CDR3 region has the DNA TGTGCCAGCAGCCTCGGACGTGACGAGCAGTACTTC. Protein sequence: CASSLGRDEQYF.

There are a few counts of this clone. The rearrangement links TRBV10-3 to TRBJ2-7; no reliable D call. The CDR3 has 12 residues. Trimming pared 7 bases from V and 5 bases from J, leaving 12 bases between. From germline, CDR1 is ENHRY and CDR2 SYGVKD. CDR3 sequence: CAITSTANEQYF. CDR3 nucleotide sequence: TGTGCCATCACCTCGACTGCTAACGAGCAGTACTTC.

This clone has just one count. The chain joins TRBV27 to TRBJ2-5, with TRBD1 matching over 7 bases. CDR1 is MNHEY, CDR2 SMNVEV, per germline (reference sequence). This CDR3 is built from 14 residues. Germline trimming cut 6 bases from V and 5 bases from J; bases unmatched to any gene: 9. As DNA, the CDR3 is TGTGCCAGCAGCCCCCACCAGGGGGTCGAGACCCAGTACTTC. Amino acid sequence: CASSPHQGVETQYF.

The rearrangement links TRBV30 to TRBJ1-1, with no clear D. Germline loops: CDR1 GTSNPN, CDR2 SVGIG (reference sequence). The ends were cut back, 2 bases at V and 4 bases at J, with 8 bases in the middle. The CDR3 consists of 12 residues. The CDR3: CAWSTLTTEAFF. CDR3 DNA sequence: TGTGCCTGGAGTACCCTCACCACTGAAGCTTTCTTT.

This clone was detected once. The chain uses TRBV7-9 and TRBJ1-2; D uncertain. The CDR3 extends over 12 amino acids. Trimming took 4 bases from V and 8 from J, leaving 11 bases between them. Germline-derived CDR1 and CDR2 are SEHNR and FQNEAQ (reference sequence). The CDR3 nucleotides read TGTGCCAGCAGCTCCTCTGCGGGCGGCTACACCTTC. This encodes CASSSSAGGYTF.

The chain carries TRBV9 and TRBJ2-1; D unresolved. V lost 0 bases and J lost 0, with 7 bases in between. The CDR3 is made up of 15 amino acids. The germline gives CDR1 SGDLS, CDR2 YYNGEE. The CDR3 loop is CASSVGRLSYNEQFF. The CDR3 DNA is TGTGCCAGCAGCGTAGGACGACTCTCCTACAATGAGCAGTTCTTC.

In this sample, this clone is medium-sized. The gene calls are TRBV10-3 and TRBJ1-6, with D possibly being TRBD1 (6 bases). This CDR3 spans 13 amino acids. Germline V gene sequence: CDR1 ENHRY, CDR2 SYGVKD. V dropped 10 bases and J dropped 6 bases, with 13 bases sitting between them. As DNA, the CDR3 is TGTGCCACCTTGACAGGAAGTAATTCACCCCTCCACTTT. Its translation is CATLTGSNSPLHF.

The chain joins TRBV6-4 to TRBJ2-3, with a tentative D call TRBD2 (6 bases). Germline values: CDR1 MRHNA, CDR2 SNTAGT. The V gene lost 3 bases and the J gene lost 0 bases, with 7 bases spanning the gap. The CDR3 has 14 amino acids. This chain's CDR3 is CASSERGSTDTQYF. CDR3 bases: TGTGCCAGCAGTGAACGGGGGAGCACAGATACGCAGTATTTT.

This clone was observed a handful of times. This chain links TRBV6-5 with TRBJ2-6; D might be TRBD1 (6 bases). The germline CDR1 and CDR2 sequences are MNHEY and SVGAGI. The CDR3 is made up of 15 amino acids. Trimming stripped 5 bases from V and 4 bases from J, with 12 bases between. The CDR3, as DNA: TGTGCCAGCAGTAAGGACAGTTCAGGGGCCAACGTCCTGACTTTC. This sequence encodes CASSKDSSGANVLTF.

The V and J genes are TRBV6-1 and TRBJ2-1, with TRBD1 matching 8 bases. This CDR3 region has 15 residues. V was clipped by 6 bases and J by 1 base; unmatched bases: 5. The germline CDR1 and CDR2 sequences are MNHNS and SASEGT. CDR3 DNA sequence: TGTGCCAGCAGGACAGGGGATGGGTCCTACAATGAGCAGTTCTTC. The encoded protein is CASRTGDGSYNEQFF.

This chain joins TRBV4-1 and TRBJ1-5; 7 bases line up with TRBD1. The CDR3 runs to 14 residues. V lost 3 bases and J lost 3; bases outside the gene matches: 2. The germline V gene encodes CDR1 MGHRA and CDR2 YSYEKL. The CDR3 DNA reads TGCGCCAGCAGCCACAGGGGGTACAATCAGCCCCAGCATTTT. Its protein is CASSHRGYNQPQHF.